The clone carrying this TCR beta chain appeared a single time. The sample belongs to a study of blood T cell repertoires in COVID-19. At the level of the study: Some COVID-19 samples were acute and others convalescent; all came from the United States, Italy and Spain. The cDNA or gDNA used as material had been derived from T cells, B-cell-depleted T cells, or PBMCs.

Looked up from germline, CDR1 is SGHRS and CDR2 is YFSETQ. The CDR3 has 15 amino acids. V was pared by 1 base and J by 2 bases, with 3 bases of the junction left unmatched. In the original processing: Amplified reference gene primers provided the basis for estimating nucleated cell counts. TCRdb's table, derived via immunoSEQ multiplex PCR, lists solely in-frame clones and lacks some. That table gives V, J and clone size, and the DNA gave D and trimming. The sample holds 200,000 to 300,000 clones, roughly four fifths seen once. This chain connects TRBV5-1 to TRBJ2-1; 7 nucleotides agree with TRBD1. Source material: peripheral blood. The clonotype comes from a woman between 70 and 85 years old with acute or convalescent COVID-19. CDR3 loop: CASSLRQGAYNEQFF. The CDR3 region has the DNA TGCGCCAGCAGCTTGAGGCAGGGGGCCTACAATGAGCAGTTCTTC.